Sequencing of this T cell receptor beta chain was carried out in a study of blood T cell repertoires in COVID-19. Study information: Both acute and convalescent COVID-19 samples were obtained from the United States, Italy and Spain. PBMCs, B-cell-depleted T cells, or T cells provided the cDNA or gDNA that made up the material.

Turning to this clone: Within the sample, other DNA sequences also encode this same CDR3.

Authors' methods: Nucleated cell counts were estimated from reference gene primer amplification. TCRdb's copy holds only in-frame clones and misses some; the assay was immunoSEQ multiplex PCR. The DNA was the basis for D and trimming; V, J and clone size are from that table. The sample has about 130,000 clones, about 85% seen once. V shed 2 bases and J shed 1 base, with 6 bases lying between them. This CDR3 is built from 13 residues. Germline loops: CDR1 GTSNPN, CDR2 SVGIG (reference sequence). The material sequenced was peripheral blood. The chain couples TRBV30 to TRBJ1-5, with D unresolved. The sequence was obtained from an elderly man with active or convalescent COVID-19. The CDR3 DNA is TGTGCCTGGAGTCGCGGGAGCAATCAGCCCCAGCATTTT. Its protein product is CAWSRGSNQPQHF.